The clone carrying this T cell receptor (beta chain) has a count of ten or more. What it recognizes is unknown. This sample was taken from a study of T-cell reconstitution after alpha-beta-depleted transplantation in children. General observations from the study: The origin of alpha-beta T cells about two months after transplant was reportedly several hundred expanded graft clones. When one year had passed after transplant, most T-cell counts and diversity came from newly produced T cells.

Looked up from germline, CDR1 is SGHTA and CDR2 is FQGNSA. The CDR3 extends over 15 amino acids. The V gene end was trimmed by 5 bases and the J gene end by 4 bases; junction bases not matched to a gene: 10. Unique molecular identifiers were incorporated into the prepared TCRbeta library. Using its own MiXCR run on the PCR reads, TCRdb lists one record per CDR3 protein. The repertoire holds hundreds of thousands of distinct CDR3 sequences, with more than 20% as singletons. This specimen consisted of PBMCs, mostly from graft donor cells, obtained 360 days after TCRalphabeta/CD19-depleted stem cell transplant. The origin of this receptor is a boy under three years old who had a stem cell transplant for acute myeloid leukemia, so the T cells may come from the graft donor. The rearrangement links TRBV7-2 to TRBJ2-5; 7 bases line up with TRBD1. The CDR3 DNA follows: TGTGCCAGCAGCACCTCGACAGGGATGCTAGAGACCCAGTACTTC. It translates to CASSTSTGMLETQYF.